These T cell receptor beta chains were read from a single sample in a study of blood T cells in healthy people across ages. Via MiXCR, TCRdb re-called the 5' RACE reads, giving one row per CDR3 protein. The table includes 800,000 to 1,000,000 distinct CDR3 sequences, around 48% detected once. The sequenced material came from blood. These receptor sequences come from a man aged 25 to 40 in good health. CDR3s include the opening cysteine and the closing phenylalanine or tryptophan. D genes are given only for firm matches. The size field is filled for only some rows; it gives once, few, many or a size class.

clone size: NA
D gene: NA
J gene: TRBJ1-5
V gene: TRBV20-1
CDR3 DNA: TGCAGTGCTAGAGATACGAGTCAGCCCCAGCATTTT
CDR3 protein: CSARDTSQPQHF

clone size: few
D gene: NA
J gene: TRBJ2-1
V gene: TRBV4-2
CDR3 DNA: TGTGCCAGCAGCCCTCCTGGACCTTACAATGAGCAGTTCTTC
CDR3 protein: CASSPPGPYNEQFF

clone size: NA
D gene: TRBD1
J gene: TRBJ1-1
V gene: TRBV7-9
CDR3 DNA: TGTGCCAGCAGCTTAACAGGACAGGAGAGAGGCACTGAAGCTTTCTTT
CDR3 protein: CASSLTGQERGTEAFF

clone size: NA
D gene: NA
J gene: TRBJ1-2
V gene: TRBV4-2
CDR3 DNA: TGTGCCAGCAGCCAAGAGGGGGCAAGTCCCTGGACTAACTATGGCTACACCTTC
CDR3 protein: CASSQEGASPWTNYGYTF

clone size: NA
D gene: NA
J gene: TRBJ2-7
V gene: TRBV7-6
CDR3 DNA: TGTGCCAGCAGCTTAGCTCCCTACAACGAGCAGTACTTC
CDR3 protein: CASSLAPYNEQYF

clone size: few
D gene: TRBD2
J gene: TRBJ2-5
V gene: TRBV29-1
CDR3 DNA: TGCAGCGTTGAAGGGACGGGGCTAGCGGACACGTACCAAGAGACCCAGTACTTC
CDR3 protein: CSVEGTGLADTYQETQYF

clone size: NA
D gene: TRBD2
J gene: TRBJ2-7
V gene: TRBV7-2
CDR3 DNA: TGTGCCAGCAGCTTAGGGCCTAGCGGGGGCTCCTACGAGCAGTACTTC
CDR3 protein: CASSLGPSGGSYEQYF

clone size: NA
D gene: NA
J gene: TRBJ2-2
V gene: TRBV27
CDR3 DNA: TGTGCCAGCAGTTTATGGGGGGCCTTCACCGGGGAGCTGTTTTTT
CDR3 protein: CASSLWGAFTGELFF

clone size: NA
D gene: TRBD2
J gene: TRBJ2-3
V gene: TRBV4-1
CDR3 DNA: TGCGCCAGCAGCCAACTTACGGGGGGGCCCATAGATACGCAGTATTTT
CDR3 protein: CASSQLTGGPIDTQYF

clone size: once
D gene: TRBD1
J gene: TRBJ1-2
V gene: TRBV3-1
CDR3 DNA: TGTGCCAGCAGCCAAACCCGGGACAGCTCCTATGGCTACACCTTC
CDR3 protein: CASSQTRDSSYGYTF

clone size: NA
D gene: NA
J gene: TRBJ1-1
V gene: TRBV14
CDR3 DNA: TGTGCCAGCAGCCTAGAGGGGGTCTTAAACACTGAAGCTTTCTTT
CDR3 protein: CASSLEGVLNTEAFF

clone size: NA
D gene: NA
J gene: TRBJ2-7
V gene: TRBV28
CDR3 DNA: TGTGCCAGCAGTCCAGGGTTCCCCTCCTACGAGCAGTACTTC
CDR3 protein: CASSPGFPSYEQYF

clone size: NA
D gene: TRBD1
J gene: TRBJ2-7
V gene: TRBV7-8
CDR3 DNA: TGTGCCAGCAGCTCTAGGGACAGGCGCGAGCAGTACTTC
CDR3 protein: CASSSRDRREQYF

clone size: NA
D gene: NA
J gene: TRBJ1-5
V gene: TRBV2
CDR3 DNA: TGTGCCAGCAGTGAGGGGCAGGGGAGGAGCAATCAGCCCCAGCATTTT
CDR3 protein: CASSEGQGRSNQPQHF

clone size: NA
D gene: TRBD1
J gene: TRBJ1-2
V gene: TRBV20-1
CDR3 DNA: TGCAGTGCGTTTGGGACAGACAATAACTATGGCTACACCTTC
CDR3 protein: CSAFGTDNNYGYTF

clone size: NA
D gene: NA
J gene: TRBJ2-7
V gene: TRBV10-3
CDR3 DNA: TGTGCCACCCGACCCCAGACAGAACTCTACGAGCAGTACTTC
CDR3 protein: CATRPQTELYEQYF

clone size: NA
D gene: NA
J gene: TRBJ2-3
V gene: TRBV7-2
CDR3 DNA: TGTGCCAGCAGCCGACCCCCAGGGCCAGATACGCAGTATTTT
CDR3 protein: CASSRPPGPDTQYF

clone size: once
D gene: NA
J gene: TRBJ1-2
V gene: TRBV11-2
CDR3 DNA: TGTGCCAGCAGCTTAGATGGGGACCGGGACGCCTATGGCTACACCTTC
CDR3 protein: CASSLDGDRDAYGYTF

clone size: NA
D gene: TRBD1
J gene: TRBJ1-2
V gene: TRBV3-1
CDR3 DNA: TGTGCCAGCAGTCGTAAAACAGGGGCGGGAGACGGCTACACCTTC
CDR3 protein: CASSRKTGAGDGYTF

clone size: NA
D gene: NA
J gene: TRBJ1-6
V gene: TRBV5-5
CDR3 DNA: TGTGCCAGCAGCTCCTATGGCACTCCTGGGAGCTCCTATAATTCACCCCTCCACTTT
CDR3 protein: CASSSYGTPGSSYNSPLHF

clone size: NA
D gene: TRBD1
J gene: TRBJ1-1
V gene: TRBV4-2
CDR3 DNA: TGTGCCAGCAGCCAAGATGAGGCACAGGGGGCTTCGGAAGCTTTCTTT
CDR3 protein: CASSQDEAQGASEAFF

clone size: NA
D gene: NA
J gene: TRBJ2-7
V gene: TRBV4-1
CDR3 DNA: TGCGCCAGCAGCCATGCCGGGAGCGCCTACGAGCAGTACTTC
CDR3 protein: CASSHAGSAYEQYF

clone size: NA
D gene: NA
J gene: TRBJ2-3
V gene: TRBV10-2
CDR3 DNA: TGCGCCAGCAGTGAGTCTACAGGCGTAGATACGCAGTATTTT
CDR3 protein: CASSESTGVDTQYF

clone size: NA
D gene: NA
J gene: TRBJ2-7
V gene: TRBV25-1
CDR3 DNA: TGTGCCAGCAGTGAGGGCAACCTTCCCTACGTGCAGTACTTC
CDR3 protein: CASSEGNLPYVQYF

clone size: NA
D gene: NA
J gene: TRBJ2-1
V gene: TRBV9
CDR3 DNA: TGTGCCAGCAGCGTAGACCCCGGCAGTTTGTATAATGAGCAGTTCTTC
CDR3 protein: CASSVDPGSLYNEQFF

clone size: few
D gene: TRBD2
J gene: TRBJ2-3
V gene: TRBV27
CDR3 DNA: TGTGCCAGCGGGCTAGCGGGGCGCACAGATACGCAGTATTTT
CDR3 protein: CASGLAGRTDTQYF

clone size: NA
D gene: TRBD2
J gene: TRBJ2-1
V gene: TRBV6-5
CDR3 DNA: TGTGCCAGCAGTTACGGATCGGGGGGGCTCACTGAGCAGTTCTTC
CDR3 protein: CASSYGSGGLTEQFF

clone size: few
D gene: NA
J gene: TRBJ1-6
V gene: TRBV4-1
CDR3 DNA: TGCGCCAGCAGCCAAGCAGGAGATATCTCCTATAATTCACCCCTCCACTTT
CDR3 protein: CASSQAGDISYNSPLHF

clone size: NA
D gene: NA
J gene: TRBJ1-1
V gene: TRBV5-4
CDR3 DNA: TGTGCCAGCAGCTTGTTCAGGGATACTGAAGCTTTCTTT
CDR3 protein: CASSLFRDTEAFF

clone size: NA
D gene: NA
J gene: TRBJ1-2
V gene: TRBV28
CDR3 DNA: TGTGCCAGCAGTTTATGGGGGCGTGAGGCCCTGGCTAACTATGGCTACACCTTC
CDR3 protein: CASSLWGREALANYGYTF

clone size: NA
D gene: TRBD1
J gene: TRBJ2-5
V gene: TRBV27
CDR3 DNA: TGTGCCAGCAGCCATGACAGGGGGCGAGAGACCCAGTACTTC
CDR3 protein: CASSHDRGRETQYF

clone size: NA
D gene: NA
J gene: TRBJ1-2
V gene: TRBV6-5
CDR3 DNA: TGTGCCAGCAGATCGGGACACCAACAAGGCTACACCTTC
CDR3 protein: CASRSGHQQGYTF